These 2 T cell receptor beta chains came from one sample sequenced in a study of blood T cell repertoires in COVID-19. Sequenced by immunoSEQ multiplex PCR; TCRdb stores in-frame clones only, minus some. The table shows roughly 380,000 clones, with 70% to 85% occurring only once. Sequenced: peripheral blood. These receptors came from a human donor with acute or convalescent COVID-19. The donor label of this sample is uncertain.

The chain links TRBV4-1 to TRBJ2-1; TRBD2 agrees at 8 bases. The CDR3 spans 14 residues. The germline V gene has CDR1 MGHRA and CDR2 YSYEKL. V shed 2 bases, J shed 8 bases, and the junction held 5 bases outside the gene matches. CDR3 in DNA: TGCGCCAGCAGCCAAACGGGGGGGAACGATGAGCAGTTCTTC. Translating gives CASSQTGGNDEQFF.

The J gene is TRBJ1-5, the V gene TRBV10-2, with D unresolved. The length of the CDR3 is 15 residues. CDR1 is WSHSY, CDR2 SAAADI, per germline. The V gene lost 0 bases and the J gene lost 0 bases, with 6 bases spanning the gap. CDR3 nucleotide sequence: TGCGCCAGCAGTGAGTCGAGGAGTAGCAATCAGCCCCAGCATTTT. Protein product: CASSESRSSNQPQHF.